Below are 20 T cell receptor beta chains sequenced from a single sample in a study of identical twins. TCRdb re-called the 5' RACE reads with MiXCR, one entry per CDR3 protein. The data contain a few hundred thousand distinct CDR3 sequences, 9% to 10% of them singletons. Sequencing was performed on naive T cells sorted from blood. The receptors were sampled from a woman aged 45-65 years in good health.

At least ten counts were recorded for this clonotype. The chain couples TRBV4-1 to TRBJ2-1; no firm D call. CDR1 is MGHRA and CDR2 is YSYEKL in the germline V gene. This CDR3 is built from 12 residues. Trimming stripped 1 base from V and 6 bases from J, with 4 bases between. DNA of the CDR3: TGCGCCAGCAGCCAAGGCCCCAATGAGCAGTTCTTC. As protein: CASSQGPNEQFF.

This clonotype was observed a handful of times. The chain joins TRBV18 to TRBJ2-1; D gene ambiguous. This CDR3 spans 15 amino acids. V lost 0 bases, J lost 8 bases, and 14 bases lay in between. Germline V gene lookup returns CDR1 KGHSH and CDR2 LQKENI. The CDR3 region is CASSPPTFTTDEQFF. In nucleotides, the CDR3 is TGTGCCAGCTCACCACCCACTTTCACAACGGATGAGCAGTTCTTC.

In this sample, this clonotype turned up many times. The V call is TRBV2, the J call TRBJ2-3; 13 bases are a match to TRBD2. V was pared by 6 bases and J by 1 base, with 10 bases of the junction left unmatched. In germline, CDR1 is SNHLY, CDR2 FYNNEI. CDR3 length equals 18 residues. The CDR3 loop reads CASRFWTSGSLGTDTQYF. In nucleotides, the CDR3 is TGTGCCAGCAGGTTTTGGACTAGCGGGAGTCTGGGCACAGATACGCAGTATTTT. The full variable domain, rest sourced from reference TRBV2 and TRBJ2-3, is EPEVTQTPSHQVTQMGQEVILRCVPISNHLYFYWYRQILGQKVEFLVSFYNNEISEKSEIFDDQFSVERPDGSNFTLKIRSTKLEDSAMYFCASRFWTSGSLGTDTQYFGPGTRLTVL.

This clonotype was seen more than once but under ten times. The chain joins TRBV5-6 to TRBJ2-7; TRBD2 might be the D (5 bases). CDR3 length: 14 amino acids. The V gene lost 2 bases and the J gene lost 0 bases, with 9 bases spanning the gap. The germline gives CDR1 SGHDT, CDR2 YYEEEE. CDR3 in DNA: TGTGCCAGCAGCTTCTATCGGGACTCCTACGAGCAGTACGTC. Protein: CASSFYRDSYEQYV.

The rearrangement uses TRBV18 and TRBJ1-6; D is ambiguous. Trimming pared 2 bases from V and 8 bases from J, leaving 7 bases between. From germline, CDR1 is KGHSH and CDR2 LQKENI. This CDR3 has 13 amino acids. The CDR3 DNA reads TGTGCCAGCTCACCAACCGGAGATTCACCCCTCCACTTT. It specifies CASSPTGDSPLHF.

The V gene is TRBV27, the J gene TRBJ2-5, with D possibly called TRBD1 or TRBD2 (5 bases each). CDR1 and CDR2 (germline): MNHEY, SMNVEV (reference sequence). V lost 6 bases and J lost 1, with 15 bases in between. The CDR3 spans 15 residues. CDR3 bases: TGTGCCAGCAGCCTGGGACGGGCAGTCCAAGAGACCCAGTACTTC. Amino acid sequence: CASSLGRAVQETQYF.

The chain joins TRBV20-1 to TRBJ1-1, with D tentatively TRBD1 (6 bases). This CDR3 is built from 14 residues. The V and J ends lost 3 bases and 3 bases respectively, with 14 bases between them. Germline assignment: CDR1 DFQATT and CDR2 SNEGSKA (reference sequence). CDR3 sequence reads: CSASKAGAYTEAFF. The CDR3 region has the DNA TGCAGTGCTAGTAAGGCAGGGGCTTACACTGAAGCTTTCTTT.

This clonotype came up a few times. V usage is TRBV7-9 and J usage is TRBJ2-2; D might be TRBD1 (5 bases). Germline V lookup: CDR1 SEHNR, CDR2 FQNEAQ (reference sequence). V was trimmed by 5 bases and J by 5 bases, leaving 21 bases between them. CDR3 length: 17 residues. The CDR3 nucleotides read TGTGCCAGCAGCCCGACAGAGACAACTTTTATAACCGGGGAGCTGTTTTTT. Protein: CASSPTETTFITGELFF.

The chain combines TRBV7-6 with TRBJ2-2; D unresolved. The CDR3 runs 14 residues. V was trimmed by 0 bases and J by 5 bases, leaving 7 bases between them. Germline V gives CDR1 SGHVS, CDR2 FNYEAQ. The CDR3 loop is CASSLALLTGELFF. The CDR3 nucleotides are TGTGCCAGCAGCTTAGCTTTGTTGACCGGGGAGCTGTTTTTT.

In this sample, this clonotype turned up many times. For the CDR3, the DNA is TGCAGCGTTAAGAGAAGCGGGAGCCAGGAGACCCAGTACTTC. This encodes CSVKRSGSQETQYF. The rearrangement links TRBV29-1 to TRBJ2-5; 8 nucleotides match TRBD2. J was trimmed by 5 bases and V by 5 bases; bases with no gene match: 10. The CDR3 extends over 14 amino acids. The germline gives CDR1 SQVTM, CDR2 ANQGSEA.

The chain is built from TRBV20-1 and TRBJ2-5; 10 bases line up with TRBD2. The CDR3 loop spans 15 amino acids. Germline V gene sequence: CDR1 DFQATT, CDR2 SNEGSKA (reference sequence). V shed 3 bases and J 5 bases; nucleotides not matched to a gene: 9. The CDR3 is CSASPLAGDWETQYF. The CDR3 DNA is TGCAGTGCTAGTCCGCTAGCGGGAGACTGGGAGACCCAGTACTTC.

In this sample, this clonotype turned up a few times. The chain is built from TRBV24-1 and TRBJ1-1; 7 nucleotides match TRBD1. The CDR3 spans 13 residues. Germline lookup yields CDR1 KGHDR and CDR2 SFDVKD. J was trimmed by 8 bases and V by 3 bases; bases with no gene match: 5. CDR3 sequence reads: CATSDRTGREAFF. The CDR3 nucleotides read TGTGCCACCAGTGATCGGACAGGAAGAGAAGCTTTCTTT.

J is TRBJ1-4 and V is TRBV7-8; the D gene is possibly TRBD1 (5 bases). Germline CDR1 SGHVS, CDR2 FQNEAQ. This CDR3 region has 14 residues. Trimming took 5 bases from V and 3 from J, leaving 10 bases between them. CDR3 in DNA: TGTGCCAGCAGCCGAGTGGGGGCTAATGAAAAACTGTTTTTT. This encodes CASSRVGANEKLFF.

In this sample, this clonotype turned up a few times. In DNA, the CDR3 is TGTGCCAGCAGCGCGAGCGGGAGCGGCTACGAGCAGTACTTC. This translates into CASSASGSGYEQYF. The chain employs TRBV13 and TRBJ2-7; 8 nucleotides agree with TRBD2. There are 14 residues in the CDR3. Per germline, CDR1 PRHDT and CDR2 FYEKMQ (reference sequence). V lost 5 bases, J lost 3 bases, and 6 bases stayed unmatched.

This clonotype was counted many times. The chain couples TRBV24-1 to TRBJ2-1; 10 bases are a match to TRBD2. With V trimmed by 0 bases and J by 0 bases, 4 bases remained unmatched. Germline CDR1 reads KGHDR; CDR2 reads SFDVKD. The CDR3 covers 18 residues. DNA for the CDR3: TGTGCCACCAGTGATTTGAGGTCTAGCGGGAGCTCCTACAATGAGCAGTTCTTC. Its protein is CATSDLRSSGSSYNEQFF.

This clonotype showed up just a few times. This chain's CDR3 is CASGGSGRVLFF. The CDR3 DNA follows: TGTGCCAGCGGGGGTAGCGGGAGAGTTCTGTTCTTC. The chain combines TRBV11-2 with TRBJ2-1; 9 bases are a match to TRBD2. The CDR3 is made up of 12 amino acids. J lost 15 bases, V lost 8 bases, and 11 bases had no gene match. Per germline, CDR1 SGHAT and CDR2 FQNNGV.

This clonotype was counted only a few times. The chain has TRBV6-5 and TRBJ2-2; D remains ambiguous. This CDR3 has 13 amino acids. From germline, CDR1 is MNHEY and CDR2 SVGAGI. The ends were cut back, 0 bases at V and 7 bases at J, with 6 bases in the middle. The CDR3 region has the DNA TGTGCCAGCAGTTACTCGAAAAACGGGGAGCTGTTTTTT. Its translation is CASSYSKNGELFF.

The gene calls are TRBV5-6 and TRBJ2-1; perhaps D is TRBD1 or TRBD2 (5 bases each). The CDR3 consists of 12 residues. Trimming took off 4 bases at V and 11 bases at J, with 13 bases between the two ends. Germline V CDR1 and CDR2: SGHDT, YYEEEE. CDR3 nucleotides: TGTGCCAGCAGCCAAGAGGGGCTCCAGCAGTTCTTC. It specifies CASSQEGLQQFF.

In its sample, this clonotype was seen a few times. The rearrangement uses TRBV12-3 or TRBV12-4 and TRBJ1-1, with D unclear. The CDR3 runs to 12 residues. The V end was cut by 8 bases, the J end by 0 bases, with 7 bases between. The CDR3 bases are TGTGCCAGCGAAGCGGTGAACACTGAAGCTTTCTTT. Its protein product is CASEAVNTEAFF.

This clonotype was observed a few times. V gene TRBV24-1 combines with J gene TRBJ2-5; 8 bases fit TRBD2. The CDR3 loop spans 16 amino acids. Germline V CDR1 and CDR2: KGHDR, SFDVKD. The V segment lost 5 bases and the J segment 5 bases; nucleotides outside the gene matches: 12. CDR3 loop: CATSGSREGRYETQYF. DNA of the CDR3: TGTGCCACCAGTGGAAGCCGGGAGGGCCGTTACGAGACCCAGTACTTC.